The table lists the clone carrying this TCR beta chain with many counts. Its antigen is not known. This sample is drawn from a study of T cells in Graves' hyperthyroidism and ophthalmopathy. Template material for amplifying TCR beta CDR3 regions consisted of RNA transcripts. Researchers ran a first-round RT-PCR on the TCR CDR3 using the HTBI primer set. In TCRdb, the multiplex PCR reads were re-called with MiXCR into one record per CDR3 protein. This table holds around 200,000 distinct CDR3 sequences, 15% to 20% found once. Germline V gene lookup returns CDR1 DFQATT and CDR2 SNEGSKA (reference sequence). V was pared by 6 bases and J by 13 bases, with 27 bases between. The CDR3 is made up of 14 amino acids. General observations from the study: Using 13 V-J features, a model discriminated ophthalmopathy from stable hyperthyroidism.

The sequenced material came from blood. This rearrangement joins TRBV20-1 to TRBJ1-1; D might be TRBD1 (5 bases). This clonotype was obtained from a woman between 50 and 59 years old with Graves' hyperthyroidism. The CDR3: CSADPPVRSLGVFF. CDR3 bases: TGCAGTGCCGACCCCCCGGTCAGGTCTCTGGGGGTTTTCTTT.